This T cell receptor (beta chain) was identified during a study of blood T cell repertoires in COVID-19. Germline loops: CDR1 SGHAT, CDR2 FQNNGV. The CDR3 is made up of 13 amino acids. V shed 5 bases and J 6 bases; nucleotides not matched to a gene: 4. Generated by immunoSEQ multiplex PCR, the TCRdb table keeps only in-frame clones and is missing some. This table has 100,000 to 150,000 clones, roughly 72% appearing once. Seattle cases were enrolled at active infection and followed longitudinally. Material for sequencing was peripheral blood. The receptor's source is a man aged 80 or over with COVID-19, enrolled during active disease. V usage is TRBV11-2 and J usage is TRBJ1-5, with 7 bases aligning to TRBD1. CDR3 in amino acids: CASSTQGGQPQHF. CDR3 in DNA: TGTGCCAGCAGCACTCAGGGGGGTCAGCCCCAGCATTTT. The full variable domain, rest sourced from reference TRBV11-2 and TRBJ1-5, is EAGVAQSPRYKIIEKRQSVAFWCNPISGHATLYWYQQILGQGPKLLIQFQNNGVVDDSQLPKDRFSAERLKGVDSTLKIQPAKLEDSAVYLCASSTQGGQPQHFGDGTRLSIL.